This T cell receptor (beta chain) is from a study of T cell changes during pregnancy in multiple sclerosis. This CDR3 comprises 14 residues. Germline V gene sequence: CDR1 MNHNS, CDR2 SASEGT. The V and J ends lost 8 bases and 10 bases respectively, with 18 bases between them. Clones were sequenced by immunoSEQ multiplex PCR, and TCRdb holds only the in-frame ones, with some missing. The sample includes 85,000 to 100,000 clones, 85% to 95% of them seen just once. The chain is built from TRBV6-1 and TRBJ1-6; D ambiguous. Sequencing was performed on peripheral blood, taken after pregnancy. The sequence was obtained from a female donor with multiple sclerosis, enrolled in a pregnancy study. In DNA, the CDR3 is TGTGCCAGCGGACGGGAGCTTGGAGTCTCACCCCTCCACTTT. Its translation: CASGRELGVSPLHF.